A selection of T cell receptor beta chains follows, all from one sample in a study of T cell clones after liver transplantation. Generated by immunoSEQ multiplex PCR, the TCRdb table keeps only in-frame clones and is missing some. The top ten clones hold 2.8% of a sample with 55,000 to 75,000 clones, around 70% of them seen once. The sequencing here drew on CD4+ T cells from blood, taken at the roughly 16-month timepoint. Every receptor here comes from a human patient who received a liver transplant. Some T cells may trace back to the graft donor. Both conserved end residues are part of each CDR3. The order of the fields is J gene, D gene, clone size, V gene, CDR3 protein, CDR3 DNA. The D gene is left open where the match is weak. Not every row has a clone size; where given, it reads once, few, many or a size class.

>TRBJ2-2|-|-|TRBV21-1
CASSKYPRGDEDTGELFF
TGTGCCAGCAGCAAATACCCCCGGGGTGACGAGGACACCGGGGAGCTGTTTTTT
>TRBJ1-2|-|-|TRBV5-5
CASSLEPVDYGYTF
TGTGCCAGCAGCTTGGAGCCGGTGGACTATGGCTACACCTTC
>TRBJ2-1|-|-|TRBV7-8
CASSPASGHPSYNEQFF
TGTGCCAGCAGCCCAGCATCTGGACACCCCTCATACAATGAGCAGTTCTTC
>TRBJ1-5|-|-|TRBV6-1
CASSPRGQPQHF
TGTGCCAGCAGTCCGAGAGGACAGCCCCAGCATTTT
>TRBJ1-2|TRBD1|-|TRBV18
CASSPGTGNYGYTF
TGTGCCAGCTCACCCGGGACAGGGAACTATGGCTACACCTTC
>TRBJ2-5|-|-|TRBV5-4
CASSFPNGGQETQYF
TGTGCCAGCAGCTTCCCAAACGGGGGCCAAGAGACCCAGTACTTC
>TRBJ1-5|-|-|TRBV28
CASIRQGNQPQHF
TGTGCCAGCATTAGGCAGGGAAATCAGCCCCAGCATTTT
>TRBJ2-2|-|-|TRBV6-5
CASSYSMAGWLFF
TGTGCCAGCAGTTACTCGATGGCAGGGTGGCTGTTTTTT
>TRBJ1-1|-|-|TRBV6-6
CASSSHDLSTEAFF
TGTGCCAGCAGTTCACATGACCTAAGCACTGAAGCTTTCTTT
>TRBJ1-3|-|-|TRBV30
CAWSRGSGNTIYF
TGTGCCTGGAGCCGGGGCTCTGGAAACACCATATATTTT
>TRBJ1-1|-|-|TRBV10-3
CAISDPPLGMRNTEAFF
TGTGCCATCAGTGATCCCCCCCTGGGGATGCGGAACACTGAAGCTTTCTTT
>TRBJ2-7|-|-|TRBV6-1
CASSDVEAGRYEQYF
TGTGCCAGCAGTGATGTAGAAGCAGGGCGGTACGAGCAGTACTTC
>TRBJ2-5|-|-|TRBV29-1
CSAFRTVDGETQYF
TGCAGCGCCTTCAGAACAGTAGATGGAGAGACCCAGTACTTC
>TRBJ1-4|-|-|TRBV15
CATSRDRGWEKLFF
TGTGCCACCAGCAGAGATCGGGGGTGGGAAAAACTGTTTTTT
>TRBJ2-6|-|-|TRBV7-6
CASSLDGGANVLTF
TGTGCCAGCAGCTTAGATGGAGGGGCCAACGTCCTGACTTTC
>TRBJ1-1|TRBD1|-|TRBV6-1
CASSEPPTGDLREAFF
TGTGCCAGCAGTGAACCCCCGACAGGGGATCTACGCGAAGCTTTCTTT
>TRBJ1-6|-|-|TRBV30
CAWTKGGGGSPLHF
TGTGCCTGGACAAAGGGGGGCGGCGGTTCACCCCTCCACTTT
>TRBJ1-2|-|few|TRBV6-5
CASSSLGLANYGYTF
TGTGCCAGCAGTTCTCTCGGTTTAGCTAACTATGGCTACACCTTC
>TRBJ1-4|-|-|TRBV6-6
CASSQNEKLFF
TGTGCCAGCAGTCAGAATGAAAAACTGTTTTTT
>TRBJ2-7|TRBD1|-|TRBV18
CASSPFPGQSLSSYEQYF
TGTGCCAGCTCACCATTCCCGGGACAGAGCCTCTCCTCCTACGAGCAGTACTTC
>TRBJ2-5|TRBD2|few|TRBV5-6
CASGLAGEETQYF
TGTGCCAGCGGACTAGCGGGGGAAGAGACCCAGTACTTC
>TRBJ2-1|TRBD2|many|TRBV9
CASSPAGTSGRFWFDEQFF
TGTGCCAGCAGCCCGGCCGGGACTAGCGGGAGATTTTGGTTCGATGAGCAGTTCTTC
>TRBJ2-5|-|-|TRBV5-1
CASSFTIQETQYF
TGCGCCAGCAGCTTTACTATCCAAGAGACCCAGTACTTC
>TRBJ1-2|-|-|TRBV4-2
CASSQGRGRSEGYTF
TGTGCCAGCAGCCAAGGGCGGGGAAGATCGGAAGGCTACACCTTC
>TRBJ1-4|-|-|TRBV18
CASSPSRGSTNEKLFF
TGTGCCAGCTCACCAAGTAGGGGCTCAACTAATGAAAAACTGTTTTTT
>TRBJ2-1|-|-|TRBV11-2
CASSLLRGRRYNEQFF
TGTGCCAGCAGCTTGTTGAGGGGGAGGCGTTACAATGAGCAGTTCTTC
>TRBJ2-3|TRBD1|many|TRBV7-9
CASSLGTGGGTDTQYF
TGTGCCAGCAGCTTAGGGACAGGGGGCGGCACAGATACGCAGTATTTT
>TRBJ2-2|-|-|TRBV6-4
CASSPAPGNTGELFF
TGTGCCAGCAGTCCTGCCCCTGGGAACACCGGGGAGCTGTTTTTT
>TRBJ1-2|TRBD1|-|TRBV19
CASSISGQYGYTF
TGTGCCAGTAGTATATCGGGACAGTATGGCTACACCTTC
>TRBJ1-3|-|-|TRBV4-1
CASSQDFGVGNTIYF
TGCGCCAGCAGCCAAGATTTTGGGGTCGGAAACACCATATATTTT
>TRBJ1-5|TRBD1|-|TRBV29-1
CSVVGTGDNQPQHF
TGCAGCGTTGTGGGGACAGGCGACAATCAGCCCCAGCATTTT
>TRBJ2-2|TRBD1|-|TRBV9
CASSVGQGALLELFF
TGTGCCAGCAGCGTAGGACAGGGGGCGCTTCTGGAACTGTTTTTT
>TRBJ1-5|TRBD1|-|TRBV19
CASKSYGQGVNQPQHF
TGTGCCAGTAAATCGTACGGACAGGGAGTAAATCAGCCCCAGCATTTT
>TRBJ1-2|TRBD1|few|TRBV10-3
CAISVETGGVDGYTF
TGTGCCATCAGTGTTGAAACAGGGGGCGTTGATGGCTACACCTTC
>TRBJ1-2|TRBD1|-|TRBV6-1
CASSPRTGNYGYTF
TGTGCCAGCAGTCCCAGGACAGGGAACTATGGCTACACCTTC
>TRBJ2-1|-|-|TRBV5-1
CASSLEGSGNEQFF
TGCGCCAGCAGCTTGGAGGGTAGCGGCAATGAGCAGTTCTTC
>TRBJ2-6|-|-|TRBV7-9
CASSLGTGAGANVLTF
TGTGCCAGCAGCCTTGGGACCGGCGCCGGGGCCAACGTCCTGACTTTC
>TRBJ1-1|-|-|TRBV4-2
CASSPRQNTEAFF
TGTGCCAGCAGCCCGAGGCAGAACACTGAAGCTTTCTTT
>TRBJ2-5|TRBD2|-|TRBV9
CASSPRDRGGETQYF
TGTGCCAGCAGCCCCCGGGACCGCGGGGGGGAGACCCAGTACTTC
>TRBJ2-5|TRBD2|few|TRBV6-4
CASSRGGDPWETQYF
TGTGCCAGCAGTCGCGGGGGGGACCCATGGGAGACCCAGTACTTC
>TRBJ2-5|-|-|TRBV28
CASRQTGSETQYF
TGTGCCAGCAGGCAAACAGGGTCAGAGACCCAGTACTTC